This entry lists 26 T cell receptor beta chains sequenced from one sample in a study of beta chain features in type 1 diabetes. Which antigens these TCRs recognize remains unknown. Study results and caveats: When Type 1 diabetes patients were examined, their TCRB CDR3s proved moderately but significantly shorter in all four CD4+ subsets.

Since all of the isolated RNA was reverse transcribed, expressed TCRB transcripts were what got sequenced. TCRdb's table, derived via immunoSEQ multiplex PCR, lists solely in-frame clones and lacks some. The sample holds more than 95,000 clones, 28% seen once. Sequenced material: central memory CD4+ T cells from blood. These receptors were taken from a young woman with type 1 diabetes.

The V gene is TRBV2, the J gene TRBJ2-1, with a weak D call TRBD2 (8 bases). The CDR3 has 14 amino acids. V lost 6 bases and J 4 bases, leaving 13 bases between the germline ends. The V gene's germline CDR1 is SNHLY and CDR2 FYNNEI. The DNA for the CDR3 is TGTGCCAGCAGCGGGAGGGGGCTGTACAATGAGCAGTTCTTC. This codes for CASSGRGLYNEQFF. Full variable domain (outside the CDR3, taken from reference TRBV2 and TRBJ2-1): EPEVTQTPSHQVTQMGQEVILRCVPISNHLYFYWYRQILGQKVEFLVSFYNNEISEKSEIFDDQFSVERPDGSNFTLKIRSTKLEDSAMYFCASSGRGLYNEQFFGPGTRLTVL.

The CDR3 loop reads CASSHGLINNEQFF. The CDR3, as DNA: TGTGCCAGCAGTCACGGACTGATCAACAATGAGCAGTTCTTC. The chain couples TRBV28 to TRBJ2-1, with D possibly matching TRBD2 (5 bases). The V and J ends lost 5 bases and 5 bases respectively, with 13 bases between them. The CDR3 has 14 amino acids. CDR1 MDHEN and CDR2 SYDVKM come from the germline V gene.

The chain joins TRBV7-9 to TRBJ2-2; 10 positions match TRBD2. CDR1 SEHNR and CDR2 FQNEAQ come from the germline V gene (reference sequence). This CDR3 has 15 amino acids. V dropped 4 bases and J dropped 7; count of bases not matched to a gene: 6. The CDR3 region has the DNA TGTGCCAGCAGCTCCAGCGGGAGGGCCTACGGGGAGCTGTTTTTT. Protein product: CASSSSGRAYGELFF.

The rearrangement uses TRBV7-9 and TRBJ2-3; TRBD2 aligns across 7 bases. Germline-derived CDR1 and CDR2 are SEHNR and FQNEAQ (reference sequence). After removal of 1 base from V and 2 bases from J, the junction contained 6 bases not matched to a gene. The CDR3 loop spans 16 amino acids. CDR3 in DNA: TGTGCCAGCAGCTTAGGACTAGCCGCAAACACAGATACGCAGTATTTT. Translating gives CASSLGLAANTDTQYF. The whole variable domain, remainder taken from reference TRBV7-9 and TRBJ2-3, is DTGVSQNPRHKITKRGQNVTFRCDPISEHNRLYWYRQTLGQGPEFLTYFQNEAQLEKSRLLSDRFSAERPKGSFSTLEIQRTEQGDSAMYLCASSLGLAANTDTQYFGPGTRLTVL.

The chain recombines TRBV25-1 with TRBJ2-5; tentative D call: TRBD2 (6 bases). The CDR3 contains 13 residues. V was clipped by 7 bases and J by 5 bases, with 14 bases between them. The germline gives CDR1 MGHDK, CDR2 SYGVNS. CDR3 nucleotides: TGTGCCAGCACCCCAGCGGGCGCGGAGACCCAGTACTTC. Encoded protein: CASTPAGAETQYF.

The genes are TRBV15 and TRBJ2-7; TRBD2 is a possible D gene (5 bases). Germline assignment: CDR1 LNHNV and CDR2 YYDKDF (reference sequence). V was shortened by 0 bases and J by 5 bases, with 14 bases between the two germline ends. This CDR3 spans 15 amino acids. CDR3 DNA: TGTGCCACCAGCAGAGATTGGCGATCCGGGGACGAGCAGTACTTC. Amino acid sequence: CATSRDWRSGDEQYF.

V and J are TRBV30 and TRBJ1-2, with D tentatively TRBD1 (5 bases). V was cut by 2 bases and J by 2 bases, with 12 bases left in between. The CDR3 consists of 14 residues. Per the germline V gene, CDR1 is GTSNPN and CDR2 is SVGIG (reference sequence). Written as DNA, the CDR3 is TGTGCCTGGAGTAGAATTGGGGCCAACTATGGCTACACCTTC. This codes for CAWSRIGANYGYTF.

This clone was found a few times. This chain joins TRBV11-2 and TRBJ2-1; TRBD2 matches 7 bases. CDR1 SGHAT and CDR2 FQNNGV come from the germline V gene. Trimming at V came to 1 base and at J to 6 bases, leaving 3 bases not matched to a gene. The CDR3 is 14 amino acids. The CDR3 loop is CASSLGGRGNEQFF. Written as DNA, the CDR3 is TGTGCCAGCAGCTTAGGGGGGAGGGGCAATGAGCAGTTCTTC.

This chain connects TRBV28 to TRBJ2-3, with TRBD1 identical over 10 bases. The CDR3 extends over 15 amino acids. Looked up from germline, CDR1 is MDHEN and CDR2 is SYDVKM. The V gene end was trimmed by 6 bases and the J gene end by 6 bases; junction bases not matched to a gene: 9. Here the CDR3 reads CASSYQTGGLDTQYF. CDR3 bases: TGTGCCAGCAGCTACCAGACAGGGGGCCTCGATACGCAGTATTTT.

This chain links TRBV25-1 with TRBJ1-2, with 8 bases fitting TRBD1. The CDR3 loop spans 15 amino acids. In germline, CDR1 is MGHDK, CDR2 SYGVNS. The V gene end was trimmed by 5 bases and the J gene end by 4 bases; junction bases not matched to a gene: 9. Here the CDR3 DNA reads TGTGCCAGCAGTCCAAACGGCAGGGGGCCCTATGGCTACACCTTC. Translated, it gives CASSPNGRGPYGYTF.

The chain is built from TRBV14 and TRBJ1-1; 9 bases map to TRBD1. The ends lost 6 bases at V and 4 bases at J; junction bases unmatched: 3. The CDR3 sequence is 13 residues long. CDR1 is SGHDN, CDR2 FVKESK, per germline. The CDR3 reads CASRGQGFTEAFF. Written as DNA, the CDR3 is TGTGCCAGCAGAGGACAGGGGTTCACTGAAGCTTTCTTT.

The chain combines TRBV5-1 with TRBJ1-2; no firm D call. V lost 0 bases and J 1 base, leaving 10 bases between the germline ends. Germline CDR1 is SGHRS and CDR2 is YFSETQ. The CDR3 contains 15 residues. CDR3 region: CASSLAISDNYGYTF. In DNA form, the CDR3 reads TGCGCCAGCAGCTTGGCCATTTCAGATAACTATGGCTACACCTTC.

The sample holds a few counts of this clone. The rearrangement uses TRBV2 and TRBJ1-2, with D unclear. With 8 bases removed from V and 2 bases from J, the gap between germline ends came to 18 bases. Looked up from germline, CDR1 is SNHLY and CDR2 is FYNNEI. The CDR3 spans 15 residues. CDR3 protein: CASLEASGVNYGYTF. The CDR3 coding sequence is TGTGCCAGCCTTGAAGCGTCCGGGGTGAACTATGGCTACACCTTC.

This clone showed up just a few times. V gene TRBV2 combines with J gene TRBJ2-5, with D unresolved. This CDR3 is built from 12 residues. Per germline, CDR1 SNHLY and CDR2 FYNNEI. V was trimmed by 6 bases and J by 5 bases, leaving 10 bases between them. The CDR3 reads CASSFTYETQYF. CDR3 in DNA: TGTGCCAGCAGCTTTACTTACGAGACCCAGTACTTC.

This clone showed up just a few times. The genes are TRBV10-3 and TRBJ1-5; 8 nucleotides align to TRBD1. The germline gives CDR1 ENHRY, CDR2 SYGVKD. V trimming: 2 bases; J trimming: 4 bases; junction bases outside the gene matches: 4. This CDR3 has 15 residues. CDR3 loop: CAISEGQGPNQPQHF. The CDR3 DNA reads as TGTGCCATCAGTGAGGGACAGGGCCCTAATCAGCCCCAGCATTTT.

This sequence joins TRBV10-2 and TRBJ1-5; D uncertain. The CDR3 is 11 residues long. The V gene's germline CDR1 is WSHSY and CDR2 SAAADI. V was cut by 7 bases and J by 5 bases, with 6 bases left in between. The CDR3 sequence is CASILDQPQHF. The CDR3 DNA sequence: TGCGCCAGCATCCTCGATCAGCCCCAGCATTTT.

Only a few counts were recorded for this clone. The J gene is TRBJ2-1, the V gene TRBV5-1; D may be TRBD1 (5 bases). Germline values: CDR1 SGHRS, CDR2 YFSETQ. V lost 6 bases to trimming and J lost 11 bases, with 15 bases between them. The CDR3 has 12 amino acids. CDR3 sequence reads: CASTREENQQFF. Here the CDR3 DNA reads TGCGCCAGCACCAGGGAAGAAAATCAGCAGTTCTTC. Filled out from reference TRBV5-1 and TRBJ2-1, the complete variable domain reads KAGVTQTPRYLIKTRGQQVTLSCSPISGHRSVSWYQQTPGQGLQFLFEYFSETQRNKGNFPGRFSGRQFSNSRSEMNVSTLELGDSALYLCASTREENQQFFGPGTRLTVL.

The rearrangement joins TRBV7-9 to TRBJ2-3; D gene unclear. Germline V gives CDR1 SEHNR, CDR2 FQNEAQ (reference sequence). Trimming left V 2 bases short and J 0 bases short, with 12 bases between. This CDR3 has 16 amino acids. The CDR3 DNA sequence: TGTGCCAGCAGCTTATTTACGCGTGGTAGCACAGATACGCAGTATTTT. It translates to CASSLFTRGSTDTQYF.

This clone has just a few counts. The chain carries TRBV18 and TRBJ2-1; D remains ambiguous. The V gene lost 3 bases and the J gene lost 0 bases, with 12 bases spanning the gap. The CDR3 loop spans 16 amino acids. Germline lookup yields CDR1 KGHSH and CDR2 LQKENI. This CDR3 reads CASSPYPTGSYNEQFF. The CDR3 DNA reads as TGTGCCAGCTCACCGTATCCTACTGGCTCCTACAATGAGCAGTTCTTC.

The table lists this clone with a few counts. CDR3 region: CASSFGLADSYNEQFF. In DNA form, the CDR3 reads TGTGCCAGCAGTTTCGGTCTAGCGGACTCCTACAATGAGCAGTTCTTC. The chain carries TRBV28 and TRBJ2-1, with 7 bases matching TRBD2. Trimming at V came to 3 bases and at J to 0 bases, leaving 5 bases not matched to a gene. Per the germline V gene, CDR1 is MDHEN and CDR2 is SYDVKM. The CDR3 is made up of 16 amino acids. The complete variable domain, with remaining parts taken from reference TRBV28 and TRBJ2-1, reads DVKVTQSSRYLVKRTGEKVFLECVQDMDHENMFWYRQDPGLGLRLIYFSYDVKMKEKGDIPEGYSVSREKKERFSLILESASTNQTSMYLCASSFGLADSYNEQFFGPGTRLTVL.

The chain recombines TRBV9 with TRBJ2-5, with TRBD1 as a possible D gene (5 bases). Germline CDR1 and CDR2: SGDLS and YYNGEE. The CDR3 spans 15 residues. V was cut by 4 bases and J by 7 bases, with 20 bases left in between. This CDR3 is CASSPFRAGQGTQYF. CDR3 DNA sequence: TGTGCCAGCAGCCCATTTCGGGCCGGTCAGGGGACCCAGTACTTC.

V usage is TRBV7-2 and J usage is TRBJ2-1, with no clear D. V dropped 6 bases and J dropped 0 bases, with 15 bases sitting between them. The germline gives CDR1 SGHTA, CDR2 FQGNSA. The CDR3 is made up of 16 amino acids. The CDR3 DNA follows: TGTGCCAGCAGTAATAAAGTATCGAGCTCCTACAATGAGCAGTTCTTC. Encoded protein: CASSNKVSSSYNEQFF.

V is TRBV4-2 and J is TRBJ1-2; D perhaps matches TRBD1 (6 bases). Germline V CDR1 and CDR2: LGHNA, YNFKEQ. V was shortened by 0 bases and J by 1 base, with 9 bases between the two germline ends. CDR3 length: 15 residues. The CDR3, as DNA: TGTGCCAGCAGCCAAGATTACAGGGATAACTATGGCTACACCTTC. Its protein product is CASSQDYRDNYGYTF.

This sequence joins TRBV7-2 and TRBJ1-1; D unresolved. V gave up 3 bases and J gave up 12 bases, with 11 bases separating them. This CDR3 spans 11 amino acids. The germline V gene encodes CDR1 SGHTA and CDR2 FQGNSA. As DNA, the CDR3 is TGTGCCAGCAGCTTGATCGGGAAACCTTTCTTT. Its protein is CASSLIGKPFF.

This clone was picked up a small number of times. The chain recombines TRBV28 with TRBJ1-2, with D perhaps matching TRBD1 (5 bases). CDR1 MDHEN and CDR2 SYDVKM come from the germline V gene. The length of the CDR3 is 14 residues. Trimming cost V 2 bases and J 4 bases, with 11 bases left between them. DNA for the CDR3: TGTGCCAGCAGTTTACCCGGGGGGGGCTATGGCTACACCTTC. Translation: CASSLPGGGYGYTF.

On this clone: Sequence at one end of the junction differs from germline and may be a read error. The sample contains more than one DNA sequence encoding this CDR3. As DNA, the CDR3 is TGCGCCAGCCATAGCGGTGAGCAGTTCTTC. Translated: CASHSGEQFF. This chain connects TRBV2 to TRBJ2-1; D might be TRBD2 (6 bases). The germline V gene has CDR1 SNHLY and CDR2 FYNNEI. The CDR3 contains 10 residues.